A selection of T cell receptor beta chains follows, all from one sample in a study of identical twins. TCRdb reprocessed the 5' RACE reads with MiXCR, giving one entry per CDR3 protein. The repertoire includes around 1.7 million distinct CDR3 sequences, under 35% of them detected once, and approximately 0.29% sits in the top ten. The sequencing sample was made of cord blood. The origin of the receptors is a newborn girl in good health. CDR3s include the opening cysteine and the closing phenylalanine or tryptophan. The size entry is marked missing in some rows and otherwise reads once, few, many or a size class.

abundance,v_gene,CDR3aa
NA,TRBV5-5,CASSLIQQNTEAFF
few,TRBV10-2,CAGSEGAGTEAFF
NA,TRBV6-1,CASSADSSSYNSPLHF
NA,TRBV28,CASSPFMGDGRADTEAFF
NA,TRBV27,CASTTRVNSYNSPLHF
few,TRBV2,CASSEVQGAEAFF
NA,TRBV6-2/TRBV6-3,CASSYREAYSNQPQHF
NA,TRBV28,CASSTFRGSEKLFF
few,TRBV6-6,CASSPKTSIQETQYF
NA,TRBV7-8,CASSPDRYNTGELFF
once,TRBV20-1,CSARERGGSPNEQFF
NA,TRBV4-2,CASSLQTPTSGNSYEQYF
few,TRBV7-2,CASSSTTGNQPQHF
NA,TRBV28,CASSLISWRSYNSPLHF
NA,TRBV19,CASSEDRQEIQYF
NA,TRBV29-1,CSVEVEGQGNQPQHF
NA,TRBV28,CASRGPAGGSNTGELFF
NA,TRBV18,CASSRGMDNSPLHF
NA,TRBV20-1,CSARVGIRLYEQYF
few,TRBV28,CASSLAGGDNDEQFF
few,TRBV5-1,CASSLTGTSGRRYF
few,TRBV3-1,CASSQGVRVQETQYF
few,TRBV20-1,CSARAGGKNTDTQYF
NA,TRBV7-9,CASSFGKNTDTQYF
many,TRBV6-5,CASSYSGDRAFNYGYTF
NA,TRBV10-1,CASSVTGTGYTEAFF
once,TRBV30,CAWSPGTGGCEQYF
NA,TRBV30,CAGTGSGYGYTF
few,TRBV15,CATSRDTHYEQYF